One and the same sample provided the 9 T cell receptor gamma chains below, sequenced in a study of gamma-delta T cells after stem cell transplantation. TCRdb re-processed the RT-PCR reads via CATT. This sample has hundreds of gamma-chain clones, with 15% to 20% found just once. The specimen sequenced was gamma-delta T cells. The receptors come from a human donor. It is not recorded whose cells these are; they may come from a transplant donor.

By sample fraction, this clone is large. The J gene is TRGJ1 or TRGJ2, the V gene TRGV2. Since TCRdb gives no J gene, matching the DNA to germline was used here to assign it. Germline CDR1 reads EGSNGY; CDR2 reads YDSYNSKV. The CDR3 has 14 amino acids. V was clipped by 0 bases and J by 2 bases; unmatched bases: 4. CDR3 bases: TGTGCCACCTGGGACGGGGGAGATTATTATAAGAAACTCTTT. This codes for CATWDGGDYYKKLF.

On this clone: A read error is possible here, since a much larger clone lies one base away. The same CDR3 is also encoded by other DNA sequences in this sample. The J gene is TRGJP, the V gene TRGV9. Here the J gene was assigned by germline matching of the DNA, as TCRdb has none. CDR3 size: 16 residues. Germline loops: CDR1 GITISATS, CDR2 ISYDGTV (reference sequence). The CDR3 reads CALWELEELGKKIKVF. DNA for the CDR3: TGTGCCTTGTGGGAGTTGGAAGAGCTGGGCAAAAAAATCAAGGTATTT.

This clone was seen a handful of times. This chain joins TRGV2 and TRGJ1 or TRGJ2. Because TCRdb records no J gene, it was assigned here through a match of the DNA to germline. Trimming cost V 0 bases and J 12 bases; bases outside gene matches: 5. CDR3 length: 11 residues. The germline V gene has CDR1 EGSNGY and CDR2 YDSYNSKV. In DNA, the CDR3 is TGTGCCACCTGGGACGGGCAGAGGAAACTCTTT. As protein: CATWDGQRKLF.

This rearrangement joins TRGV2 to TRGJ1 or TRGJ2. Here the J gene came from matching the DNA to germline, since TCRdb omits it. CDR1 is EGSNGY and CDR2 is YDSYNSKV in the germline V gene. The junction had 3 bases not matched to a gene; V was cut back by 4 bases and J by 0 bases. This CDR3 contains 13 residues. The CDR3 loop is CATWDMNYYKKLF. DNA of the CDR3: TGTGCCACCTGGGATATGAATTATTATAAGAAACTCTTT.

This clone is termed large (0.1 to 1%). The rearrangement joins TRGV9 to TRGJP. The J gene, absent from TCRdb, was called here by matching the DNA to germline. Germline V gives CDR1 GITISATS, CDR2 ISYDGTV (reference sequence). The CDR3 loop spans 17 amino acids. J gave up 8 bases and V 0 bases, and 7 bases lay outside the gene matches. The CDR3 DNA reads TGTGCCTTGTGGGAGGTGCAAGACAAGTTGGGCAAAAAAATCAAGGTATTT. This codes for CALWEVQDKLGKKIKVF.

This clone is termed large (0.1 to 1%). The chain uses TRGV4 and TRGJ1 or TRGJ2. Since TCRdb gives no J gene, matching the DNA to germline was used here to assign it. Germline assignment: CDR1 EGSTGY and CDR2 YDSYTSSV. V shed 9 bases and J 1 base; nucleotides not matched to a gene: 9. This CDR3 is 13 amino acids long. CDR3 protein: CATPDHNYYKKLF. CDR3 sequence (DNA): TGTGCCACCCCCGATCACAATTATTATAAGAAACTCTTT.

Judged by abundance, this clone is large. CDR3 sequence reads: CATWDGRAYKKLF. The CDR3, as DNA: TGTGCCACCTGGGACGGGCGGGCTTATAAGAAACTCTTT. This sequence joins TRGV2 and TRGJ1 or TRGJ2. Matching the DNA to germline supplied the J gene, which TCRdb does not give. Germline V gene lookup returns CDR1 EGSNGY and CDR2 YDSYNSKV. The CDR3 covers 13 residues. V dropped 0 bases and J dropped 6; count of bases not matched to a gene: 5.

This clone has only a few counts. CDR3 DNA: TGTGCCACCTGGGACGGCCCCTTATGGAAGAAACTCTTT. Translation gives CATWDGPLWKKLF. The chain employs TRGV2 and TRGJ1 or TRGJ2. The J gene, missing from TCRdb, was assigned here through DNA to germline matching. Germline CDR1 is EGSNGY and CDR2 is YDSYNSKV. The V segment lost 1 base and the J segment 10 bases; nucleotides outside the gene matches: 10. This CDR3 region has 13 residues.

This clone is termed large. The genes are TRGV2 and TRGJ1 or TRGJ2. TCRdb gives no J gene; it was assigned here by matching the DNA to germline. Germline V gives CDR1 EGSNGY, CDR2 YDSYNSKV. There are 16 residues in the CDR3. V shed 0 bases, J shed 1 base, and the junction held 9 bases outside the gene matches. CDR3 coding DNA: TGTGCCACCTGGGACGGGCCCCAGAAAAATTATTATAAGAAACTCTTT. Translating gives CATWDGPQKNYYKKLF.